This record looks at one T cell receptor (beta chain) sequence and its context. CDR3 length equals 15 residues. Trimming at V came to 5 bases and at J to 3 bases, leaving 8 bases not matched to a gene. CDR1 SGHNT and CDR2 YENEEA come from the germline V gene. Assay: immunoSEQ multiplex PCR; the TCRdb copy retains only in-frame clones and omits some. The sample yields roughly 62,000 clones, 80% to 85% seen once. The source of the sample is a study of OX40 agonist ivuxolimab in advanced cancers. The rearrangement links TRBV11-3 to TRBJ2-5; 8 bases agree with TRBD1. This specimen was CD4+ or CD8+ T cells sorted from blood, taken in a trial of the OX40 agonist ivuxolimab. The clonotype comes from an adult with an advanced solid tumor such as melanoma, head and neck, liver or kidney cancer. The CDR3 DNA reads TGTGCCAGCAGCCCCGGACAGGGCCTAGAAGAGACCCAGTACTTC. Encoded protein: CASSPGQGLEETQYF.